This TCR beta chain was sequenced in a study of blood T cell repertoires in COVID-19. Study-level information: Acute and convalescent COVID-19 samples came from the United States, Italy and Spain. Sources were T cells, B-cell-depleted T cells, or PBMCs; the material itself was cDNA or gDNA.

Per the original methods: Amplification of reference gene primers provided the estimated nucleated cell counts. TCRdb's copy holds only in-frame clones and misses some; the assay was immunoSEQ multiplex PCR. The DNA was the basis for D and trimming; V, J and clone size are from that table. The table includes under 300,000 clones, 84% detected once. The receptor was isolated from a man aged 45-65 years with acute or convalescent COVID-19. Sample: peripheral blood.

The CDR3 region is CASSLEGEGGYTF. The CDR3 bases are TGCGCCAGCAGCTTGGAAGGCGAGGGTGGCTACACCTTC. This chain joins TRBV5-1 and TRBJ1-2; the D is unclear. This CDR3 contains 13 residues. From germline, CDR1 is SGHRS and CDR2 YFSETQ. V dropped 0 bases and J dropped 7 bases, with 10 bases sitting between them.